The rows below give T cell receptor beta chains drawn from one sample of a study of blood T cell repertoires in COVID-19. Libraries were prepared by immunoSEQ multiplex PCR; TCRdb keeps only in-frame clonotypes and omits some of them. Among hundreds of thousands of clones listed, 85% were seen once. The specimen sequenced was peripheral blood. These receptors were taken from a human donor in a cohort sampled during active COVID-19. Both conserved end residues are part of each CDR3. The D gene is left open where the match is weak.

V gene: TRBV5-1
J gene: TRBJ1-2
D gene: TRBD1
CDR3 protein: CASSLAGTGGEGYTF

V gene: TRBV7-3
J gene: TRBJ2-1
D gene: TRBD2
CDR3 protein: CASSWTGTRTYNEQFF

V gene: TRBV15
J gene: TRBJ2-2
D gene: .
CDR3 protein: CATRLLDGELFF

V gene: TRBV27
J gene: TRBJ2-1
D gene: .
CDR3 protein: CASFSVGEQFF

V gene: TRBV19
J gene: TRBJ1-4
D gene: .
CDR3 protein: CASSTGRTNEKLFF

V gene: TRBV5-4
J gene: TRBJ2-7
D gene: TRBD1
CDR3 protein: CASSLAPGQGYEQYF

V gene: TRBV5-1
J gene: TRBJ1-1
D gene: .
CDR3 protein: CASSLGPGNTEAFF

V gene: TRBV15
J gene: TRBJ2-1
D gene: TRBD2
CDR3 protein: CATSMYRTSGANEQFF

V gene: TRBV10-3
J gene: TRBJ2-3
D gene: TRBD2
CDR3 protein: CAISESHRTSGSLYTDTQYF

V gene: TRBV2
J gene: TRBJ1-6
D gene: TRBD1
CDR3 protein: CASSGGTANGSPLHF

V gene: TRBV24-1
J gene: TRBJ1-2
D gene: .
CDR3 protein: CATSRGDNYGYTF

V gene: TRBV30
J gene: TRBJ1-6
D gene: .
CDR3 protein: CAWSVLKSYNSPLHF

V gene: TRBV19
J gene: TRBJ2-7
D gene: TRBD2
CDR3 protein: CASSPGGFQDYEQYF

V gene: TRBV4-2
J gene: TRBJ2-1
D gene: TRBD2
CDR3 protein: CASSQEAGVKNEQFF

V gene: TRBV29-1
J gene: TRBJ2-4
D gene: TRBD2
CDR3 protein: CSVRLAGELQYF

V gene: TRBV4-3
J gene: TRBJ2-1
D gene: TRBD2
CDR3 protein: CASSQEPHGTSRNEQFF

V gene: TRBV19
J gene: TRBJ2-6
D gene: .
CDR3 protein: CASSPGFSGANVLTF

V gene: TRBV9
J gene: TRBJ2-2
D gene: .
CDR3 protein: CASSATGSRVGGELFF

V gene: TRBV13
J gene: TRBJ1-2
D gene: .
CDR3 protein: CASSDRAGGYGYTF

V gene: TRBV28
J gene: TRBJ2-7
D gene: TRBD1
CDR3 protein: CASNPGTGTEQYF

V gene: TRBV28
J gene: TRBJ1-2
D gene: .
CDR3 protein: CASSLVGDGYTF

V gene: TRBV11-2
J gene: TRBJ2-7
D gene: TRBD2
CDR3 protein: CASSLDWLAGVEQYF

V gene: TRBV4-3
J gene: TRBJ2-1
D gene: .
CDR3 protein: CASSPGGSADNEQFF

V gene: TRBV12-3/TRBV12-4
J gene: TRBJ2-3
D gene: .
CDR3 protein: CASTLGSTDTQYF

V gene: TRBV18
J gene: TRBJ2-7
D gene: .
CDR3 protein: CASSPKRDRMHEQYF

V gene: TRBV5-1
J gene: TRBJ2-7
D gene: .
CDR3 protein: CASSLNAASSYEQYF

V gene: TRBV11-2
J gene: TRBJ1-1
D gene: .
CDR3 protein: CASSLSGLNTEAFF

V gene: TRBV5-6
J gene: TRBJ1-1
D gene: .
CDR3 protein: CASSLYDFLAGAFF

V gene: TRBV19
J gene: TRBJ1-2
D gene: .
CDR3 protein: CASSTFGQTNYGYTF

V gene: TRBV3-1/TRBV3-2
J gene: TRBJ2-3
D gene: TRBD2
CDR3 protein: CASSQAGRGREGTDTQYF

V gene: TRBV11-3
J gene: TRBJ2-1
D gene: .
CDR3 protein: CASSFESGNEQFF

V gene: TRBV5-1
J gene: TRBJ2-3
D gene: TRBD1
CDR3 protein: CASRPWTGAPDTQYF